This TCR beta chain was obtained from a study of prognosis after radiotherapy for stage I lung cancer. Findings and caveats of the study: In patients who developed distant metastases, Shannon entropy measured after stereotactic body radiation therapy was lower, and baseline Shannon entropy was not associated with metastases.

V was pared by 0 bases and J by 15 bases, with 12 bases of the junction left unmatched. This CDR3 has 16 amino acids. Per germline, CDR1 SGHRS and CDR2 YFSETQ. The authors amplified TCR beta CDR3 from genomic DNA using two-round multiplex PCR. First-round PCR used primers specific to each TRBV and TRBJ gene. TCRdb processed the multiplex PCR reads anew with MiXCR; each CDR3 protein has one entry. The sample contains around 30,000 distinct CDR3 sequences, 25% to 40% of which appear only once. With respect to this clonotype: What it binds is unknown.

V is TRBV5-1 and J is TRBJ2-1, with 13 positions matching TRBD2. Sequences were derived from PBMCs, sampled before or after stereotactic body radiation therapy (not recorded which). The TCR comes from a donor over 45 with non-small cell lung cancer. CDR3 protein: CASSLGLAGGQEGGFF. CDR3 nucleotides: TGCGCCAGCAGCTTGGGACTAGCGGGAGGTCAAGAGGGTGGGTTCTTC.